The TCR beta chain described here comes from a study of Ad26.COV2.S vaccination and SARS-CoV-2 variants. Study results and limitations: While placebo recipients had lower spike-specific TCR breadth, vaccine recipients had more. Recipients of either vaccine or placebo displayed similar breadth of non-spike TCRs.

Treatment: 19 received Ad26.COV2.S at low or high dose, single or two shots; several received placebo; per-sample allocation not given. Collection of samples fell on day 63 after the first vaccine or placebo injection. The donor's status was that of an adult aged 18-55 years in Boston. A remark on this clone: Its target is unknown.

Sequenced by immunoSEQ multiplex PCR; TCRdb stores in-frame clones only, minus some. The sample consists of 380,000 or so clones, around four fifths of them appearing once. In germline, CDR1 is SGHVS, CDR2 FNYEAQ. The V gene lost 1 base and the J gene lost 7 bases, with 16 bases spanning the gap. The CDR3 is made up of 15 amino acids. The rearrangement joins TRBV7-6 to TRBJ1-2; the D is unclear. This receptor was taken from a person aged 18-60 years who received the Ad26.COV2.S COVID-19 vaccine or a placebo. The sample was peripheral blood, taken in a trial of Ad26.COV2.S vaccine versus placebo. The CDR3 DNA sequence: TGTGCCAGCAGCTTAGACGAGCCATGGTCCGGTGGCTACACCTTC. Amino acid sequence: CASSLDEPWSGGYTF. Based on the CDR3 plus reference TRBV7-6 and TRBJ1-2, the full variable domain is GAGVSQSPRYKVTKRGQDVALRCDPISGHVSLYWYRQALGQGPEFLTYFNYEAQQDKSGLPNDRFSAERPEGSISTLTIQRTEQRDSAMYRCASSLDEPWSGGYTFGSGTRLTVV.